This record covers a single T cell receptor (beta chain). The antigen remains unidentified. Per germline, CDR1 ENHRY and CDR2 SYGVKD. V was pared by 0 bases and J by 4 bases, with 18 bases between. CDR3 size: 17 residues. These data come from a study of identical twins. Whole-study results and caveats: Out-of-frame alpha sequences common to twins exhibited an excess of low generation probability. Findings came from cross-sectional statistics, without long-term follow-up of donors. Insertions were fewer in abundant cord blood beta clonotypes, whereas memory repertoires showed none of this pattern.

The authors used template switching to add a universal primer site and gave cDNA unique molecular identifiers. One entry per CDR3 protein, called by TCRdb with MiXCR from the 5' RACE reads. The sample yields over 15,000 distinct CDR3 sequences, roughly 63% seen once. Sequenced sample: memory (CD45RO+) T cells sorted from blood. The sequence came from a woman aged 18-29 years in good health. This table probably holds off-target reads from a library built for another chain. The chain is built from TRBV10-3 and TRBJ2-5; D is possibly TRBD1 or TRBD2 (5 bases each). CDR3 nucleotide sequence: TGTGCCATCAGTGAGTCGTTTAGAGCCGTGAGGGGAGAGACCCAGTACTTC. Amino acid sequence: CAISESFRAVRGETQYF.